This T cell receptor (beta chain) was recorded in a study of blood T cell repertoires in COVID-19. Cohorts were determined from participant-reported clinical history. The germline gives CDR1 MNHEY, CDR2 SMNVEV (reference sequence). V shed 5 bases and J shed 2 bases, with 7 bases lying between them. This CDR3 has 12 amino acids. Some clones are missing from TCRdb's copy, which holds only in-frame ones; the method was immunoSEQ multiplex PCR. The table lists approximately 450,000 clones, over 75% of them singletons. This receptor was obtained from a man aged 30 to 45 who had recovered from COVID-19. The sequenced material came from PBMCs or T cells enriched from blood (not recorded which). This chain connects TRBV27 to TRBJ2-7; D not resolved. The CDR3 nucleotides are TGTGCCAGCAGTCCACACCCCTACGAGCAGTACTTC. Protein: CASSPHPYEQYF.